A selection of T cell receptor beta chains follows, all from one sample in a study of blood T cell repertoires in COVID-19. Produced via immunoSEQ multiplex PCR; TCRdb's table is partial and in-frame only. The sample holds 20,000 to 25,000 clones, less than 90% seen once. Sample: peripheral blood. The receptors come from a man aged 40-50 years with acute or convalescent COVID-19. Each CDR3 is given with its conserved first and last residue.

v_call: TRBV5-4; j_call: TRBJ1-6; cdr3_aa: CASSLEGYYNSPLHF
v_call: TRBV9; j_call: TRBJ2-7; cdr3_aa: CASSPQGGSYEQYF
v_call: TRBV4-2; j_call: TRBJ2-7; cdr3_aa: CASSQDSTTPREQYF
v_call: TRBV6-5; j_call: TRBJ1-5; cdr3_aa: CASSRTGNQPQHF
v_call: TRBV11-3; j_call: TRBJ2-5; cdr3_aa: CASSSTSTETQYF
v_call: TRBV29-1; j_call: TRBJ1-1; cdr3_aa: CSVVNAQGDTEAFF
v_call: TRBV27; j_call: TRBJ1-2; cdr3_aa: CASSLSAGHLRTF
v_call: TRBV18; j_call: TRBJ1-1; cdr3_aa: CASSPPNRDSNTEAFF
v_call: TRBV15; j_call: TRBJ2-3; cdr3_aa: CATSRDDWGRPRPTSTDTQYF
v_call: TRBV7-2; j_call: TRBJ2-7; cdr3_aa: CASSLEGGAFEQYF
v_call: TRBV19; j_call: TRBJ1-5; cdr3_aa: CASSTGTGGVGNQPQHF
v_call: TRBV3-1/TRBV3-2; j_call: TRBJ2-3; cdr3_aa: CASSQVRGTDTQYF
v_call: TRBV7-9; j_call: TRBJ1-5; cdr3_aa: CASSLGGQWPQHF
v_call: TRBV3-1/TRBV3-2; j_call: TRBJ2-5; cdr3_aa: CASSQGVLGQNQETQYF
v_call: TRBV3-1/TRBV3-2; j_call: TRBJ1-2; cdr3_aa: CASNHDNLNYGYTF
v_call: TRBV3-1/TRBV3-2; j_call: TRBJ1-1; cdr3_aa: CASSQSPDRVLGTEAFF
v_call: TRBV11-2; j_call: TRBJ2-1; cdr3_aa: CASSLTSGNNEQFF
v_call: TRBV12-3/TRBV12-4; j_call: TRBJ1-3; cdr3_aa: CASSYPPGNTIYF
v_call: TRBV19; j_call: TRBJ2-1; cdr3_aa: CASSTGDRENYNEQFF
v_call: TRBV10-3; j_call: TRBJ1-2; cdr3_aa: CAISYDREYYGYTF
v_call: TRBV27; j_call: TRBJ1-4; cdr3_aa: CASSPISYRGLGATNEKLFF
v_call: TRBV12-5; j_call: TRBJ1-2; cdr3_aa: CASGLGSVYGYTF
v_call: TRBV18; j_call: TRBJ1-5; cdr3_aa: CASSLGQGQDQPQHF
v_call: TRBV30; j_call: TRBJ2-1; cdr3_aa: CAWRTGYNEQFF
v_call: TRBV6-2/TRBV6-3; j_call: TRBJ1-2; cdr3_aa: CASNPTGDYGYTF
v_call: TRBV29-1; j_call: TRBJ1-1; cdr3_aa: CSVDGGEEAFF
v_call: TRBV5-4; j_call: TRBJ2-7; cdr3_aa: CASSSEIYEQYF